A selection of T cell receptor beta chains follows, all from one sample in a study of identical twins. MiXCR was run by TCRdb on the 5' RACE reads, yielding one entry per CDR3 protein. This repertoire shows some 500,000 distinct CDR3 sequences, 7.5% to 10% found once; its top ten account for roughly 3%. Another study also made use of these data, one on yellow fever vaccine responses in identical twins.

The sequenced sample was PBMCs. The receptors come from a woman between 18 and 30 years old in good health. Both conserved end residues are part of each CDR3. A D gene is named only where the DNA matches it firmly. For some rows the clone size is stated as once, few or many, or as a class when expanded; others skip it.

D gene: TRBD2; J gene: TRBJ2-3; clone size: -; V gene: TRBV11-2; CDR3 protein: CASSSPFPGLAGVTDTQYF; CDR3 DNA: TGTGCCAGCAGCTCACCGTTCCCGGGACTAGCGGGAGTCACAGATACGCAGTATTTT
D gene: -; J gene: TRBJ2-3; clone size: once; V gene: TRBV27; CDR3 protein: CASSSREFGTDTQYF; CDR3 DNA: TGTGCCAGCAGTTCCCGGGAGTTTGGCACAGATACGCAGTATTTT
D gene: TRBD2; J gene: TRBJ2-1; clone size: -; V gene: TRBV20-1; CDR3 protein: CSATTGTRRNEQFF; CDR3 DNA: TGCAGTGCTACTACCGGGACTAGAAGGAATGAGCAGTTCTTC
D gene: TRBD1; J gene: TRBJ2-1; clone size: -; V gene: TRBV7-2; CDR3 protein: CASTVIGSRDRVFEQFF; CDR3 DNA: TGTGCCAGCACCGTCATAGGGAGTAGGGACAGGGTGTTTGAGCAGTTCTTC
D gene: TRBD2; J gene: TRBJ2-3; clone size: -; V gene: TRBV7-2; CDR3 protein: CASSYEGGSTDTQYF; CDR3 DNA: TGTGCCAGCAGTTACGAGGGAGGGAGCACAGATACGCAGTATTTT
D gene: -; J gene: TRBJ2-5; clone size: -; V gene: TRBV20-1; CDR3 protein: CSASRGGSGETQYF; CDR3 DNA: TGCAGTGCTAGTAGGGGCGGCAGCGGGGAGACCCAGTACTTC
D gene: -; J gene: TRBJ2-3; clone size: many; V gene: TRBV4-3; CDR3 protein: CASSQDPLTSTDTQYF; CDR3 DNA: TGCGCCAGCAGCCAAGATCCCCTTACTAGCACAGATACGCAGTATTTT
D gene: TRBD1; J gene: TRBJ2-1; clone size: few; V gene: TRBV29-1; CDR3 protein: CSVASGDRGAENEQFF; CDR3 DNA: TGCAGCGTTGCTTCGGGTGACAGGGGGGCGGAGAATGAGCAGTTCTTC
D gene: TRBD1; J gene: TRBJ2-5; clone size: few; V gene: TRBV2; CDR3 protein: CASSALGTGKETQYF; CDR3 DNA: TGTGCCAGCAGTGCTTTAGGGACAGGGAAGGAGACCCAGTACTTC
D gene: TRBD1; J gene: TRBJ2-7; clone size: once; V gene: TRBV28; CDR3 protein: CASSPERGTGPYEQYF; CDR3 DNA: TGTGCCAGCAGTCCCGAAAGGGGGACAGGTCCCTACGAGCAGTACTTC
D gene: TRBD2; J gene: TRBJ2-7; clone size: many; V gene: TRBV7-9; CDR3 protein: CASSLVAGARDYYEQYF; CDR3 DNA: TGTGCCAGCAGCTTAGTAGCGGGGGCGAGGGACTACTACGAGCAGTACTTC
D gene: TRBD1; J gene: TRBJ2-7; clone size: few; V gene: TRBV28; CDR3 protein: CASKTAGQGAYEQYF; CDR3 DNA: TGTGCCAGCAAAACCGCGGGACAGGGGGCCTACGAGCAGTACTTC
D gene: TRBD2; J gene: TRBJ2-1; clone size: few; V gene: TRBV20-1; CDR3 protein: CSARGLAGETSSYNEQFF; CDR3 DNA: TGCAGTGCTAGGGGCCTAGCGGGAGAGACTAGCTCCTACAATGAGCAGTTCTTC
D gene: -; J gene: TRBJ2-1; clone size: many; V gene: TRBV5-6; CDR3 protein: CASSLDSDNEQFF; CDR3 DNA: TGTGCCAGCAGCTTGGATTCGGATAATGAGCAGTTCTTC
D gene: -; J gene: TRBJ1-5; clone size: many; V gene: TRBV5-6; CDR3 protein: CASSLRGALNQPQHF; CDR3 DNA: TGTGCCAGCAGCTTGAGGGGGGCGCTTAATCAGCCCCAGCATTTT
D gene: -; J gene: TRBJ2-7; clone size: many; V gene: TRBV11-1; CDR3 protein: CASSLVRRDLSYEQYF; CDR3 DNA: TGTGCCAGCAGCTTAGTGAGGCGGGACCTATCCTACGAGCAGTACTTC
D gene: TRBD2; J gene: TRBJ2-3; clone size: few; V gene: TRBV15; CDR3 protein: CATSRTSGGAGTDTQYF; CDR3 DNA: TGTGCCACCAGCAGGACTAGCGGGGGGGCAGGCACAGATACGCAGTATTTT
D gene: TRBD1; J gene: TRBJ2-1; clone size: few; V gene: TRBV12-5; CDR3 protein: CASGSPGTAIAHEQFF; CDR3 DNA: TGTGCTAGTGGCTCCCCGGGGACAGCCATCGCTCATGAGCAGTTCTTC
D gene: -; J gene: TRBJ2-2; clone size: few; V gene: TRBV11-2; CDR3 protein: CASSLVGNQIVGELFF; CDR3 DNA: TGTGCCAGCAGCTTAGTTGGAAACCAAATCGTCGGGGAGCTGTTTTTT
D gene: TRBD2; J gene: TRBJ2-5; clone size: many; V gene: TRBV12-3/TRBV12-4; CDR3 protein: CASTRGTSGAQYF; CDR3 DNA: TGTGCCAGCACAAGAGGGACTAGCGGGGCCCAGTACTTC
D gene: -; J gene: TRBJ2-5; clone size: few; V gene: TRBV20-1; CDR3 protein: CSARDGTVILETQYF; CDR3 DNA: TGCAGTGCTAGAGATGGGACCGTAATCCTGGAGACCCAGTACTTC
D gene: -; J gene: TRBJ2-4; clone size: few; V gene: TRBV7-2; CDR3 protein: CASSFPTLAKNIQYF; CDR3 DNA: TGTGCCAGCAGCTTCCCGACACTAGCCAAAAACATTCAGTACTTC
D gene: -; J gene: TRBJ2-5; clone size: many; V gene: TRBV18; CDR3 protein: CASSPKGETQYF; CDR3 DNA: TGTGCCAGCTCACCAAAGGGAGAGACCCAGTACTTC
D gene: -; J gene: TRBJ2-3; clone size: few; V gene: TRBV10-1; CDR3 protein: CASSEGATSTDTQYF; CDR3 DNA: TGCGCCAGCAGTGAAGGAGCTACTAGCACAGATACGCAGTATTTT
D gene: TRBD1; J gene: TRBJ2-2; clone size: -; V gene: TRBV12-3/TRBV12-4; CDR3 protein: CASRRTGPTGELFF; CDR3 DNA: TGTGCCAGCAGGCGGACAGGGCCCACCGGGGAGCTGTTTTTT
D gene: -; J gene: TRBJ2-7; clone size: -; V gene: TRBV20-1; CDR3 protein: CSARTSTGLGEQYF; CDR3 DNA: TGCAGTGCTAGAACCAGTACAGGGTTAGGCGAGCAGTACTTC
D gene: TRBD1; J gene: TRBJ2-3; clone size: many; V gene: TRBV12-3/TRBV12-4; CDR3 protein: CASSVLPGQGAPDTQYF; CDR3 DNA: TGTGCCAGCAGCGTCCTACCGGGACAGGGGGCCCCAGATACGCAGTATTTT
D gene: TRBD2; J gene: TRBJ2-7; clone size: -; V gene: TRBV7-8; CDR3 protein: CASAQTSGTTYEQYF; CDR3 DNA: TGTGCCAGCGCACAGACTAGCGGGACCACTTACGAGCAGTACTTC
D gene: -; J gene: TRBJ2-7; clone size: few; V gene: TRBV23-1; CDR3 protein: CAAIGGDQPYEQYF; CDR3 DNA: TGCGCCGCCATCGGTGGGGACCAACCCTACGAGCAGTACTTC
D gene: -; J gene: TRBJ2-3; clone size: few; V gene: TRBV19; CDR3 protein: CASSRDFDTQYF; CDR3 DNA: TGTGCCAGTAGCCGGGACTTTGATACGCAGTATTTT
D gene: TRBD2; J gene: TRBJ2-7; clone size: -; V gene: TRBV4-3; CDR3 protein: CASSQDNSGSDEQYF; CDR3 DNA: TGCGCCAGCAGCCAGGATAATAGCGGGAGCGACGAGCAGTACTTC
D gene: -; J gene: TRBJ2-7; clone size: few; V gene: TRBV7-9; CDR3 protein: CASSLGGFDEQYF; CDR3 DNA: TGTGCCAGCAGCTTAGGAGGGTTCGACGAGCAGTACTTC
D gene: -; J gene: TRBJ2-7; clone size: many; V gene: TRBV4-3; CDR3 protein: CASSQDWGREQYF; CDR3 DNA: TGCGCCAGCAGCCAAGATTGGGGGCGCGAGCAGTACTTC
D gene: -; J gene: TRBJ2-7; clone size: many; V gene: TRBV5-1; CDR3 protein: CASSYLGTPAYEQYF; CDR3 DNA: TGCGCCAGCAGCTATCTCGGGACTCCCGCCTACGAGCAGTACTTC
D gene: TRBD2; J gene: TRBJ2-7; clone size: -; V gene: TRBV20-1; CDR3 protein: CSARGLAGDTGEQYF; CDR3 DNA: TGCAGTGCTAGGGGACTAGCGGGGGACACCGGCGAGCAGTACTTC